This TCR beta chain was identified during a study of CD8 T cells in ankylosing spondylitis. Overall study results and limits: It appeared that ankylosing spondylitis blood was characterized by a TCR beta motif of seven or eight highly homologous variants. Earlier literature documents some of the motif variants in reactive arthritis synovial fluid and blood. Disease-linked clones reportedly concentrated significantly in matched ankylosing spondylitis synovial fluid.

The CDR3 sequence is 14 residues long. Trimming cost V 5 bases and J 6 bases, with 16 bases left between them. 5'-RACE, quantitative and with molecular barcodes, yielded the TCR beta libraries. TCRdb reprocessed the 5' RACE reads via MiXCR and lists one record per CDR3 protein. The sample has over 400,000 distinct CDR3 sequences, about 24% seen once; the top ten hold about 0.9%. Of note for this clonotype: The antigen is unknown.

The sequence came from a male donor with ankylosing spondylitis. Sample: blood, either unsorted or a sorted T cell fraction (not recorded which). The chain is built from TRBV12-3 or TRBV12-4 and TRBJ1-1; D not resolved. The CDR3, as DNA: TGTGCCAGCAGTCGTGACGGATATGACGCTGAAGCTTTCTTT. Its translation is CASSRDGYDAEAFF.